This is a list of T cell receptor beta chains from one sample in a study of CD8+ T cells in alopecia areata. Profiled with immunoSEQ multiplex PCR; TCRdb holds only in-frame clones, not every one. The sample shows about 250,000 clones, 60% of them seen only once. The specimen comprised CD4+ T cells sorted from blood, sampled at roughly week 53, from a patient treated with tofacitinib. These receptors were taken from a human donor with alopecia areata. Both conserved end residues are part of each CDR3. Each record gives: D gene, J gene, clone size, V gene, CDR3 protein, CDR3 DNA. A D gene is named only where the DNA matches it firmly. The size field is filled for only some rows; it gives once, few, many or a size class.

.,TRBJ2-7,.,TRBV5-1,CASSLNPGLYEQYF,TGCGCCAGCAGCTTGAACCCGGGTCTCTACGAGCAGTACTTC
.,TRBJ1-2,.,TRBV4-1,CASSQGDKANYGYTF,TGCGCCAGCAGCCAAGGGGACAAAGCTAACTATGGCTACACCTTC
.,TRBJ2-6,.,TRBV6-5,CASSRTGANVLTF,TGTGCCAGCAGTCGCACTGGGGCCAACGTCCTGACTTTC
.,TRBJ2-5,.,TRBV7-3,CASSLRLGCETQYF,TGTGCCAGCAGCTTAAGACTAGGGTGCGAGACCCAGTACTTC
TRBD2,TRBJ2-5,.,TRBV5-1,CASSTGTSEAKETQYF,TGCGCCAGCAGCACCGGGACTAGCGAAGCTAAAGAGACCCAGTACTTC
.,TRBJ2-5,once,TRBV30,CAWTPTQETQYF,TGTGCCTGGACTCCGACGCAAGAGACCCAGTACTTC
.,TRBJ1-1,.,TRBV5-1,CASSVLGDTEAFF,TGCGCCAGCAGTGTCCTTGGGGACACTGAAGCTTTCTTT
TRBD1,TRBJ1-1,few,TRBV30,CAWRGQGRTEAFF,TGTGCCTGGAGGGGACAGGGTCGAACTGAAGCTTTCTTT
TRBD1,TRBJ2-7,once,TRBV12-5,CASAHRTGAYEQYF,TGTGCTAGTGCCCATAGGACAGGGGCCTACGAGCAGTACTTC
.,TRBJ1-1,.,TRBV29-1,CSGQTRGDTEAFF,TGCAGCGGGCAGACTCGCGGGGACACTGAAGCTTTCTTT
TRBD1,TRBJ2-5,.,TRBV5-6,CASSSGQQETQYF,TGTGCCAGCAGCTCGGGACAGCAAGAGACCCAGTACTTC
.,TRBJ1-2,.,TRBV4-1,CASSQPGRGPNYGYTF,TGCGCCAGCAGCCAACCCGGGCGGGGTCCCAACTATGGCTACACCTTC
.,TRBJ2-7,.,TRBV30,CAWNVVNSYEQYF,TGTGCCTGGAACGTGGTAAACTCCTACGAGCAGTACTTC
.,TRBJ2-5,.,TRBV10-3,CAISEPPGGGQQTQYF,TGTGCCATCAGTGAGCCGCCAGGGGGGGGGCAACAGACCCAGTACTTC
.,TRBJ1-6,.,TRBV7-3,CASSLGANSPLHF,TGTGCCAGCAGCTTAGGAGCGAATTCACCCCTCCACTTT
.,TRBJ1-2,.,TRBV29-1,CSVAGGLDGYTF,TGCAGCGTCGCTGGGGGCTTGGACGGCTACACCTTC
.,TRBJ1-5,.,TRBV27,CASSLFRQPQHF,TGTGCCAGCAGTTTATTCCGGCAGCCCCAGCATTTT